Shown below are 9 T cell receptor beta chains from a single sample sequenced in a study of blood T cell repertoires in COVID-19. Generated by immunoSEQ multiplex PCR, the TCRdb table keeps only in-frame clones and is missing some. The table has around 230,000 clones, just over 85% seen once. Sample: peripheral blood. These receptors were collected from a man in his thirties or forties who had recovered from COVID-19.

The chain couples TRBV2 to TRBJ2-7; D remains unclear. This CDR3 region has 14 residues. V shed 8 bases and J shed 2 bases, with 16 bases lying between them. The germline V gene encodes CDR1 SNHLY and CDR2 FYNNEI. CDR3 nucleotide sequence: TGTGCCAGCCAGCCCTTAGCACATCCCTACGAGCAGTACTTC. Translation: CASQPLAHPYEQYF.

J is TRBJ2-1 and V is TRBV6-5; TRBD1 aligns across 8 bases. With V trimmed by 11 bases and J by 2 bases, 8 bases remained unmatched. Germline-derived CDR1 and CDR2 are MNHEY and SVGAGI. The CDR3 is made up of 14 amino acids. CDR3 in amino acids: CASAGGAAYNEQFF. In DNA form, the CDR3 reads TGTGCCTCAGCAGGGGGCGCCGCCTACAATGAGCAGTTCTTC.

The chain combines TRBV27 with TRBJ2-3; 10 nucleotides line up with TRBD2. The CDR3 is 14 residues long. The germline V gene encodes CDR1 MNHEY and CDR2 SMNVEV (reference sequence). V was clipped by 11 bases and J by 2 bases; unmatched bases: 7. CDR3 DNA: TGTGCCCCGGAGCGGGGGGGCCCCACAGATACGCAGTATTTT. Its protein product is CAPERGGPTDTQYF.

This chain connects TRBV5-1 to TRBJ2-2; TRBD1 matches 8 bases. The germline V gene has CDR1 SGHRS and CDR2 YFSETQ. The length of the CDR3 is 15 residues. V shed 9 bases, J shed 1 base, and the junction held 8 bases outside the gene matches. The CDR3 nucleotides are TGCGCCACCTCATGGGGGACAGGGAACACCGGGGAGCTGTTTTTT. Residues: CATSWGTGNTGELFF.

The V gene is TRBV6-5, the J gene TRBJ1-4; D is undetermined. V gave up 4 bases and J gave up 8 bases, with 17 bases separating them. Germline loops: CDR1 MNHEY, CDR2 SVGAGI. There are 15 residues in the CDR3. The CDR3: CASSSRGREREKLFF. DNA for the CDR3: TGTGCCAGCAGTTCCCGGGGTAGGGAGCGGGAAAAACTGTTTTTT.

J is TRBJ1-6 and V is TRBV5-4; no definite D call. Germline V gene lookup returns CDR1 SGHNT and CDR2 YYREEE (reference sequence). There are 14 residues in the CDR3. Trimming stripped 5 bases from V and 9 bases from J, with 15 bases between. This CDR3 is CASRPSGGSSPLHF. The CDR3, as DNA: TGTGCCAGCAGGCCCAGCGGAGGGTCTTCACCCCTCCACTTT.

The chain links TRBV5-1 to TRBJ1-6; maybe TRBD1 (5 bases). Trimming cost V 5 bases and J 10 bases, with 13 bases left between them. The CDR3 is 13 amino acids. Germline values: CDR1 SGHRS, CDR2 YFSETQ. CDR3 amino acids: CASRRDVGSPLHF. For the CDR3, the DNA is TGCGCCAGCAGGCGGGACGTCGGATCACCCCTCCACTTT.

This clone has just one count. The chain employs TRBV7-2 and TRBJ2-2, with D perhaps matching TRBD1 (6 bases). Trimming removed 5 bases at V and 0 bases at J, with 16 bases between. This CDR3 comprises 17 residues. Germline V gives CDR1 SGHTA, CDR2 FQGNSA. CDR3 coding DNA: TGTGCCAGCAGCAAGACAGGTGCGCCGACGAACACCGGGGAGCTGTTTTTT. It translates to CASSKTGAPTNTGELFF.

This chain uses TRBV14 with TRBJ2-1, with 8 bases aligning to TRBD1. From germline, CDR1 is SGHDN and CDR2 FVKESK. Losses at the gene ends were 4 bases for V and 7 bases for J; bases not matched to a gene: 6. The CDR3 has 14 residues. Here the CDR3 reads CASSPYRGKNEQFF. DNA of the CDR3: TGTGCCAGCAGCCCTTACAGGGGGAAAAATGAGCAGTTCTTC.